Sequencing of this T cell receptor (beta chain) was carried out in a study of blood T cells in healthy people across ages. V shed 0 bases and J 7 bases; nucleotides not matched to a gene: 8. Germline assignment: CDR1 DFQATT and CDR2 SNEGSKA (reference sequence). This CDR3 has 15 amino acids. Sample-barcoded 5' priming and a J-beta primer mix drove a second PCR of 7 to 11 cycles. MiXCR was run by TCRdb on the 5' RACE reads, yielding one entry per CDR3 protein. The sample includes approximately 1.5 million distinct CDR3 sequences, roughly 32% of them seen just once. This receptor was identified in a woman between 25 and 40 years old in good health. The chain recombines TRBV20-1 with TRBJ1-4; 7 bases are shared with TRBD1. Specimen: blood. CDR3 sequence reads: CSARDEVQGIEKLFF. For the CDR3, the DNA is TGCAGTGCTAGAGATGAAGTACAGGGGATTGAAAAACTGTTTTTT.